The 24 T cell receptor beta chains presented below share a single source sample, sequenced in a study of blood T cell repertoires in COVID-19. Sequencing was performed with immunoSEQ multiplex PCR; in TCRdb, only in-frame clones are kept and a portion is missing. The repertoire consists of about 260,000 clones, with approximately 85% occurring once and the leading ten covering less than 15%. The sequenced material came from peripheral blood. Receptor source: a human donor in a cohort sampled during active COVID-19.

CDR3: CASSNRENTEAFF. The CDR3 DNA reads as TGTGCCAGCAGCAACAGGGAGAACACTGAAGCTTTCTTT. V gene TRBV5-4 combines with J gene TRBJ1-1; D possibly corresponds to TRBD1 (6 bases). Trimming stripped 4 bases from V and 1 base from J, with 8 bases between. The length of the CDR3 is 13 residues. Germline lookup yields CDR1 SGHNT and CDR2 YYREEE (reference sequence).

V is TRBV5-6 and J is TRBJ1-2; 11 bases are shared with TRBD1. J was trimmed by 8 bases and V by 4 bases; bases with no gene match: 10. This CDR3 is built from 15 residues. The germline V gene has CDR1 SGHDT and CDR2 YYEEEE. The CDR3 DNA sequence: TGTGCCAGCAGCGGGTGGACAGGGGGCGCGTCGGGCTACACCTTC. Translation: CASSGWTGGASGYTF. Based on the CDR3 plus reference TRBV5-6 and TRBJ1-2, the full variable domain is DAGVTQSPTHLIKTRGQQVTLRCSPKSGHDTVSWYQQALGQGPQFIFQYYEEEERQRGNFPDRFSGHQFPNYSSELNVNALLLGDSALYLCASSGWTGGASGYTFGSGTRLTVV.

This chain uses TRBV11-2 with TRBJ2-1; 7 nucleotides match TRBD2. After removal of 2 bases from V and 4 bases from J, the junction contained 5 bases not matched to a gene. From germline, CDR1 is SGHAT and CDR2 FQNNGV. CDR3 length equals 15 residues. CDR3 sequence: CASSLRLAAYNEQFF. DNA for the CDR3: TGTGCCAGCAGCTTACGTCTAGCGGCATACAATGAGCAGTTCTTC. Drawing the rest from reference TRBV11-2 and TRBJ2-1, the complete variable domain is EAGVAQSPRYKIIEKRQSVAFWCNPISGHATLYWYQQILGQGPKLLIQFQNNGVVDDSQLPKDRFSAERLKGVDSTLKIQPAKLEDSAVYLCASSLRLAAYNEQFFGPGTRLTVL.

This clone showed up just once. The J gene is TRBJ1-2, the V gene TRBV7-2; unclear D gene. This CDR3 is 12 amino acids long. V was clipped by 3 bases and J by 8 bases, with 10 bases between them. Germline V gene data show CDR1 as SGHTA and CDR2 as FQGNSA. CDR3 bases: TGTGCCAGCAGCTTTGCCTCGGGAGGCTACACCTTC. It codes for CASSFASGGYTF.

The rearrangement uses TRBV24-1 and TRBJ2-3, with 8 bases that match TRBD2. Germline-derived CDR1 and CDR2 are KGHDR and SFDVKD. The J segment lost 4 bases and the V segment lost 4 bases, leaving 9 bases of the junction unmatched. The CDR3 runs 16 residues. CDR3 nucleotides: TGTGCCACCAGTGACTGGGGCGCGGGAGGTGCAGATACGCAGTATTTT. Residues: CATSDWGAGGADTQYF.

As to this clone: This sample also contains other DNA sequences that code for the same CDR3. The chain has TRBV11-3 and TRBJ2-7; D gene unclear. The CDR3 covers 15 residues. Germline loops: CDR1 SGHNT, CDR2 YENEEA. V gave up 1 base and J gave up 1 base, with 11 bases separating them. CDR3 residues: CASSLGSGRSYEQYF. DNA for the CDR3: TGTGCCAGCAGCTTAGGGTCCGGCAGGTCCTACGAGCAGTACTTC.

CDR3 in amino acids: CAWRGAAQARMVNTEAFF. The CDR3 nucleotides read TGTGCCTGGCGGGGGGCAGCCCAAGCTCGGATGGTGAACACTGAAGCTTTCTTT. The chain employs TRBV30 and TRBJ1-1; possible D gene TRBD1, 6 bases. CDR3 length: 18 residues. Germline V gene sequence: CDR1 GTSNPN, CDR2 SVGIG (reference sequence). V lost 5 bases and J lost 0, with 25 bases in between.

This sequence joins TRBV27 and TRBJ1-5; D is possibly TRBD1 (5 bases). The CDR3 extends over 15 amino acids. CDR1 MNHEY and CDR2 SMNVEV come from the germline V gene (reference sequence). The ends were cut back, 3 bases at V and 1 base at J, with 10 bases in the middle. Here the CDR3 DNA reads TGTGCCAGCAGTTTGCATAGGGGAAGCAATCAGCCCCAGCATTTT. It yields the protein CASSLHRGSNQPQHF.

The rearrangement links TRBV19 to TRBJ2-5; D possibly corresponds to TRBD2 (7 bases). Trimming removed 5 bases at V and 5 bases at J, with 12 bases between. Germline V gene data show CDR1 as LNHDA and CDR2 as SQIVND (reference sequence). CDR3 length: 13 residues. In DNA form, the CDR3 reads TGTGCCAGTAGTTCGGGGGGCATTGAGACCCAGTACTTC. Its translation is CASSSGGIETQYF. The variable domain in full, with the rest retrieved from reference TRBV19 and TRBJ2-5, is DGGITQSPKYLFRKEGQNVTLSCEQNLNHDAMYWYRQDPGQGLRLIYYSQIVNDFQKGDIAEGYSVSREKKESFPLTVTSAQKNPTAFYLCASSSGGIETQYFGPGTRLLVL.

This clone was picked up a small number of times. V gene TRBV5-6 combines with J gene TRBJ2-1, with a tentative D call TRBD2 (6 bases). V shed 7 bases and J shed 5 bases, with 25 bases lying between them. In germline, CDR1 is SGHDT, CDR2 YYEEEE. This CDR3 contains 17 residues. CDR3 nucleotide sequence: TGTGCCAGCCTACCGGAAAGGGGAGGATTCCGTGACAATGAGCAGTTCTTC. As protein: CASLPERGGFRDNEQFF. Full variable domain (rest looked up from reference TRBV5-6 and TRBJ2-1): DAGVTQSPTHLIKTRGQQVTLRCSPKSGHDTVSWYQQALGQGPQFIFQYYEEEERQRGNFPDRFSGHQFPNYSSELNVNALLLGDSALYLCASLPERGGFRDNEQFFGPGTRLTVL.

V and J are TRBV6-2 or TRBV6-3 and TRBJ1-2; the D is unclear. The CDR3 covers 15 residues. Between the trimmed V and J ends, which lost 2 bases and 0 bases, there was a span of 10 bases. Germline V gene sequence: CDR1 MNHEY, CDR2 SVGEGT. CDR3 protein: CASSYRHEANYGYTF. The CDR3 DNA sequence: TGTGCCAGCAGTTACCGACACGAAGCTAACTATGGCTACACCTTC.

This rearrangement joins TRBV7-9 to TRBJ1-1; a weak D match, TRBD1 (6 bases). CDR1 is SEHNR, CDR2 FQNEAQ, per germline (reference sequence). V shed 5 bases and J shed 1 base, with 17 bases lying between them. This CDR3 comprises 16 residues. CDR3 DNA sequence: TGTGCCAGCAGCCCCAGTCAAACAGGGTGGAACACTGAAGCTTTCTTT. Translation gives CASSPSQTGWNTEAFF.

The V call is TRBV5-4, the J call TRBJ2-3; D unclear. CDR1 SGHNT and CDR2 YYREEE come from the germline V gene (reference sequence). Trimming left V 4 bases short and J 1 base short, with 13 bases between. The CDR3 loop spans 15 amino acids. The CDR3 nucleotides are TGTGCCAGCAGCCTCACGGCTCAGGGCACAGATACGCAGTATTTT. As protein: CASSLTAQGTDTQYF.

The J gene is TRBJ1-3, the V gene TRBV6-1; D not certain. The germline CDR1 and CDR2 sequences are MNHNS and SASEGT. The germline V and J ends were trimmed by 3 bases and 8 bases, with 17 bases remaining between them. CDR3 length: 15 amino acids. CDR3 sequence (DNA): TGTGCCAGCAGTGAGCGAACCCAATTGGGAGACACCATATATTTT. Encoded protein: CASSERTQLGDTIYF.

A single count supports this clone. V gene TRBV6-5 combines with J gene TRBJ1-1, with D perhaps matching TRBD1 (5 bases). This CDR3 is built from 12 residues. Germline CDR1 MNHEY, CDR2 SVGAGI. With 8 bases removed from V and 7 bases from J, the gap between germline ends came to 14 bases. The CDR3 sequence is CASSGGGSEAFF. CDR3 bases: TGTGCCAGCTCGGGGGGTGGTAGTGAAGCTTTCTTT.

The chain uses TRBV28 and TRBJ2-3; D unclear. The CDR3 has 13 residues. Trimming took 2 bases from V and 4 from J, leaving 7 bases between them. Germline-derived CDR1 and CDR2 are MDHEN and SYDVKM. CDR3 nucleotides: TGTGCCAGCAGTTTAGGCAGTGCAGATACGCAGTATTTT. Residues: CASSLGSADTQYF.

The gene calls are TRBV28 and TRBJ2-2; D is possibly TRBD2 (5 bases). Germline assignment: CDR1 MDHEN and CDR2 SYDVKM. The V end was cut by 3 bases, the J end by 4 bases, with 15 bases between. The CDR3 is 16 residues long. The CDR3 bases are TGTGCCAGCAGTTTTCTCACTAGTGCAGGCACCGGGGAGCTGTTTTTT. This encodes CASSFLTSAGTGELFF. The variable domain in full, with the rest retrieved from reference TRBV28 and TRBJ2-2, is DVKVTQSSRYLVKRTGEKVFLECVQDMDHENMFWYRQDPGLGLRLIYFSYDVKMKEKGDIPEGYSVSREKKERFSLILESASTNQTSMYLCASSFLTSAGTGELFFGEGSRLTVL.

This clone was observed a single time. CDR3 protein: CASSGDRTPPGYTF. The CDR3 coding sequence is TGTGCCAGCAGTGGGGACAGGACCCCCCCGGGCTACACCTTC. The V call is TRBV2, the J call TRBJ1-2; 8 positions match TRBD1. Germline CDR1 is SNHLY and CDR2 is FYNNEI. With 4 bases clipped from V and 8 bases from J, the junction kept 9 bases outside the gene matches. CDR3 size: 14 residues.

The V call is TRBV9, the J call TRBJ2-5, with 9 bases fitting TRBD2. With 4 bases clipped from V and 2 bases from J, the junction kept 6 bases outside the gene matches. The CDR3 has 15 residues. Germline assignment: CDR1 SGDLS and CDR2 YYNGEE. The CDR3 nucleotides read TGTGCCAGCAGCCCCTACGGACTAGCGCAAGAGACCCAGTACTTC. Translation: CASSPYGLAQETQYF.

The CDR3 loop reads CASTNFGGAAEAFF. In DNA, the CDR3 is TGTGCCAGCACTAACTTCGGAGGGGCTGCTGAAGCTTTCTTT. The chain employs TRBV28 and TRBJ1-1; TRBD1 might be the D (5 bases). Germline CDR1 reads MDHEN; CDR2 reads SYDVKM. The CDR3 sequence is 14 residues long. V lost 7 bases, J lost 6 bases, and 18 bases lay in between.

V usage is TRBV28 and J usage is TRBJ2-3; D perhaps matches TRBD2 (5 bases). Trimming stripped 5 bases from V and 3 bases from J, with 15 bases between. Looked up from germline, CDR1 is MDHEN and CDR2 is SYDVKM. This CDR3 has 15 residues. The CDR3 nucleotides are TGTGCCAGCAGTCATTCTACCGGGGTGACAGATACGCAGTATTTT. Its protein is CASSHSTGVTDTQYF.

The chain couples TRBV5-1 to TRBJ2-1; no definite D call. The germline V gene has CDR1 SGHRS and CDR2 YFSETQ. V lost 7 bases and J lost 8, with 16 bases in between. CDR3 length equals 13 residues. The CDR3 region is CASRPGTEDEQFF. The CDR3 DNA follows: TGCGCCAGCCGACCGGGTACCGAGGATGAGCAGTTCTTC. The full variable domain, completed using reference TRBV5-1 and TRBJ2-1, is KAGVTQTPRYLIKTRGQQVTLSCSPISGHRSVSWYQQTPGQGLQFLFEYFSETQRNKGNFPGRFSGRQFSNSRSEMNVSTLELGDSALYLCASRPGTEDEQFFGPGTRLTVL.

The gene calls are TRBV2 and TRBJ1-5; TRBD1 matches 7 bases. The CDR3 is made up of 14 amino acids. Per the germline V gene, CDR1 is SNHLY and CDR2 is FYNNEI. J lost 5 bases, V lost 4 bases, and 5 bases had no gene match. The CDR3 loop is CASSGTGPYQPQHF. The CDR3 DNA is TGTGCCAGCAGTGGGACAGGACCTTATCAGCCCCAGCATTTT.

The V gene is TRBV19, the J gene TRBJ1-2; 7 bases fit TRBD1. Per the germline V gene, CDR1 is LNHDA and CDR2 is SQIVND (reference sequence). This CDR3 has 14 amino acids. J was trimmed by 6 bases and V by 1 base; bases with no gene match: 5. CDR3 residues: CASSIGRGRHGYTF. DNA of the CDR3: TGTGCCAGTAGTATAGGGAGGGGGCGCCATGGCTACACCTTC. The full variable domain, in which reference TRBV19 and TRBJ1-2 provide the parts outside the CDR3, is DGGITQSPKYLFRKEGQNVTLSCEQNLNHDAMYWYRQDPGQGLRLIYYSQIVNDFQKGDIAEGYSVSREKKESFPLTVTSAQKNPTAFYLCASSIGRGRHGYTFGSGTRLTVV.